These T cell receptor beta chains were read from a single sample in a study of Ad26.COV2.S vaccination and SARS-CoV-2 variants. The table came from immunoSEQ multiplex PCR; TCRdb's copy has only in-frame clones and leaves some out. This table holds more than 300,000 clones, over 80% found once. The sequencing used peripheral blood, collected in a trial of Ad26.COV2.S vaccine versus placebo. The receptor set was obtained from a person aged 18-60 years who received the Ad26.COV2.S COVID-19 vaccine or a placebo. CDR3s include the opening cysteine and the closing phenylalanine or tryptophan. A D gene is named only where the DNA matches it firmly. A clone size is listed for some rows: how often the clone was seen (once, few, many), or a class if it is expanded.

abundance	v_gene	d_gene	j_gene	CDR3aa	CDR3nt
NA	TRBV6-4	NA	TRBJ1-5	CARTLTLQGDQPQHF	TGTGCCAGAACGTTAACCCTGCAGGGCGATCAGCCCCAGCATTTT
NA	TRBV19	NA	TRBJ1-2	CASSIADPNYGYTF	TGTGCCAGTAGTATAGCTGACCCTAACTATGGCTACACCTTC
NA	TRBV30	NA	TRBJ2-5	CAWSTGETQYF	TGTGCCTGGAGTACCGGGGAGACCCAGTACTTC
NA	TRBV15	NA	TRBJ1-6	CATSRERTGNSPLHF	TGTGCCACCAGCAGAGAAAGGACGGGAAATTCACCCCTCCACTTT
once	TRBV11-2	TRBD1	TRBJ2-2	CASSLTPGQGTGELFF	TGTGCCAGCAGCCTTACCCCGGGACAGGGGACCGGGGAGCTGTTTTTT
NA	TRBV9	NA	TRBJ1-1	CASGREDWNTEAFF	TGTGCCAGCGGGAGGGAGGATTGGAACACTGAAGCTTTCTTT
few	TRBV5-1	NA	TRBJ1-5	CASSLDSGSDQPQHF	TGCGCCAGCAGCTTGGATTCGGGGAGCGATCAGCCCCAGCATTTT
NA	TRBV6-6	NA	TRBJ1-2	CASSYEGRANYGYTF	TGTGCCAGCAGTTACGAAGGCAGAGCTAACTATGGCTACACCTTC
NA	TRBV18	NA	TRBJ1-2	CASSSGGRVYYTF	TGTGCCAGCTCATCTGGGGGGCGTGTGTACTACACCTTC
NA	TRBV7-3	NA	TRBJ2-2	CASSTRLGRGDTGELFF	TGTGCCAGCAGCACCCGTCTAGGGAGAGGGGACACCGGGGAGCTGTTTTTT
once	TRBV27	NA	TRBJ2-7	CASAPWGRPYEQYF	TGTGCCAGCGCGCCCTGGGGACGCCCCTACGAGCAGTACTTC
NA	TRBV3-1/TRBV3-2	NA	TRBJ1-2	CASSLQDGGYTF	TGTGCCAGCAGCCTCCAAGATGGGGGCTACACCTTC
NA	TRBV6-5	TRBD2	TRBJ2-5	CASSSGGVQETQYF	TGTGCCAGCTCGAGCGGGGGCGTCCAAGAGACCCAGTACTTC
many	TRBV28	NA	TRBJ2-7	CASSPWGGGGRYEQYF	TGTGCCAGCAGCCCCTGGGGTGGCGGGGGCCGCTACGAGCAGTACTTC
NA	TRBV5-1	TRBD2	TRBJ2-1	CASSGLAGSDEQFF	TGCGCCAGCAGCGGGCTAGCGGGCTCTGATGAGCAGTTCTTC
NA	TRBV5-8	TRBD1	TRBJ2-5	CASSGRTGASTQYF	TGTGCCAGCAGCGGGCGGACAGGGGCCAGCACCCAGTACTTC
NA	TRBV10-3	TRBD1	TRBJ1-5	CAIRQGAGQPQHF	TGTGCCATCAGGCAGGGGGCTGGACAGCCCCAGCATTTT
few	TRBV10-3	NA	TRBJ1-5	CAISDTERGYQPQHF	TGTGCCATCAGTGACACCGAGAGGGGATATCAGCCCCAGCATTTT
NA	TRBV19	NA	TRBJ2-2	CASSIRGSYTGELFF	TGTGCCAGTAGTATACGTGGCAGCTACACCGGGGAGCTGTTTTTT
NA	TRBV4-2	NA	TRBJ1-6	CASSQPGAAYNSPLHF	TGTGCCAGCAGCCAACCAGGGGCCGCCTATAATTCACCCCTCCACTTT
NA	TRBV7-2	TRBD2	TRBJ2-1	CASSLDFQREFYNEQFF	TGTGCCAGCAGCTTAGATTTCCAGCGGGAATTTTACAATGAGCAGTTCTTC
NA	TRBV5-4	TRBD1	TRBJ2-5	CASSFRLLRGHHKETQYF	TGTGCCAGCAGCTTTAGGCTTCTAAGGGGGCACCATAAAGAGACCCAGTACTTC
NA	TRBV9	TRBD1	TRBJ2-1	CASSATGGVGINEQFF	TGTGCCAGCAGCGCGACAGGGGGCGTCGGGATCAATGAGCAGTTCTTC
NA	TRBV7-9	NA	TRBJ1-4	CASSHVGLDEKLFF	TGTGCCAGCAGCCACGTGGGGCTGGATGAAAAACTGTTTTTT
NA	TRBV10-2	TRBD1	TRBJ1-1	CASSEMTGAFF	TGCGCCAGCAGTGAAATGACAGGGGCTTTCTTT
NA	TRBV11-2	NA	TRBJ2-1	CASSLTGLNEQFF	TGTGCCAGCAGCTTAACCGGGCTCAATGAGCAGTTCTTC
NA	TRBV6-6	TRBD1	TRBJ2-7	CASSPLDRGYEQYF	TGTGCCAGCAGCCCCCTGGACAGGGGTTACGAGCAGTACTTC
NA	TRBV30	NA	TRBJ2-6	CAWETERRGNVLTF	TGTGCCTGGGAAACTGAAAGACGGGGCAACGTCCTGACTTTC
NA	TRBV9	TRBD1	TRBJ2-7	CASSGRQGPYEQYF	TGTGCCAGCAGCGGGCGACAGGGCCCCTACGAGCAGTACTTC
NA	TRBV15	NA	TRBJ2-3	CATSREQGVTDTQYF	TGTGCCACCAGCAGAGAACAGGGAGTCACAGATACGCAGTATTTT
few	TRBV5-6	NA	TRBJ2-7	CASSRTINYEQYF	TGTGCCAGCAGCAGGACTATTAACTACGAGCAGTACTTC
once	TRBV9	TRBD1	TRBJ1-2	CASSVAEGQEFNYGYTF	TGTGCCAGCAGCGTAGCGGAGGGACAGGAATTTAACTATGGCTACACCTTC
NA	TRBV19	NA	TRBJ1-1	CASSFQGNTEAFF	TGTGCCAGTAGTTTCCAGGGGAACACTGAAGCTTTCTTT
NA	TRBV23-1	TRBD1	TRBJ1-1	CASSGQDVTEAFF	TGCGCCAGCAGTGGACAGGACGTGACTGAAGCTTTCTTT
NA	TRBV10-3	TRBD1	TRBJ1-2	CAISDSTGKGYTF	TGTGCCATCAGTGATTCGACAGGGAAGGGCTACACCTTC
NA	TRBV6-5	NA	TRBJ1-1	CASSDPSQAFF	TGTGCCAGCTCGGACCCCTCACAAGCTTTCTTT
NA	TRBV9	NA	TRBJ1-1	CASSVQGANTEAFF	TGTGCCAGCAGCGTGCAGGGAGCGAACACTGAAGCTTTCTTT
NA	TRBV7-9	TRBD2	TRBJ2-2	CASPSETSGGLNTGELFF	TGTGCCAGTCCCTCGGAGACTAGCGGGGGCTTGAACACCGGGGAGCTGTTTTTT
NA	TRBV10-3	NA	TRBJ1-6	CAISEADSFGSPLHF	TGTGCCATCAGTGAGGCGGACAGCTTCGGTTCACCCCTCCACTTT
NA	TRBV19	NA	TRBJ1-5	CASSIVGYSNQPQHF	TGTGCCAGTAGTATAGTAGGTTATAGCAATCAGCCCCAGCATTTT
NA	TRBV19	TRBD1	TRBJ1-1	CASRSGTGGTEAFF	TGTGCCAGTAGATCGGGGACAGGGGGCACTGAAGCTTTCTTT
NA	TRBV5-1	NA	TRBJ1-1	CASSPRTASRAEAFF	TGCGCCAGCAGCCCGAGGACGGCCTCAAGGGCTGAAGCTTTCTTT
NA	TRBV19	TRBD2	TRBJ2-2	CASSIVGGSGTGELFF	TGTGCCAGTAGTATCGTCGGGGGGAGTGGGACCGGGGAGCTGTTTTTT
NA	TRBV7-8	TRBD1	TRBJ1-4	CASSRTGKGGNEKLFF	TGTGCCAGCAGCCGGACAGGAAAAGGCGGGAATGAAAAACTGTTTTTT
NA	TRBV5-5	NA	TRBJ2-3	CASSLERVGTDTQYF	TGTGCCAGCAGCTTGGAAAGGGTGGGCACAGATACGCAGTATTTT
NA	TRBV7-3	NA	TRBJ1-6	CASSLRGNSPLHF	TGTGCCAGCAGCTTAAGGGGGAATTCACCCCTCCACTTT
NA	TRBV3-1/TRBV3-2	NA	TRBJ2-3	CASSQRRGPRGTDTQYF	TGTGCCAGCAGCCAACGGCGGGGCCCTCGTGGCACAGATACGCAGTATTTT
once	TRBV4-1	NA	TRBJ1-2	CASSQDNAGNYGYTF	TGCGCCAGCAGCCAAGATAACGCCGGAAACTATGGCTACACCTTC
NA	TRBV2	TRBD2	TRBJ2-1	CASSRSSGGYNEQFF	TGTGCCAGCAGTCGGAGTAGCGGGGGATACAATGAGCAGTTCTTC
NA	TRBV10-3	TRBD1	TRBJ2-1	CAISGTGGINEQFF	TGTGCCATCAGTGGGACAGGGGGGATCAATGAGCAGTTCTTC
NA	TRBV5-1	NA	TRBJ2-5	CASSLGWNQETQYF	TGCGCCAGCAGCTTAGGGTGGAACCAAGAGACCCAGTACTTC
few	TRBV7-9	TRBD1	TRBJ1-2	CASSYDREDLYGYTF	TGTGCCAGCAGCTACGACAGGGAGGACCTCTATGGCTACACCTTC
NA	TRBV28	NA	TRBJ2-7	CASSSLRHLSYEQYF	TGTGCCAGCAGTTCCCTCCGACACCTCTCCTACGAGCAGTACTTC
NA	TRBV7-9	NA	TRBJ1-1	CASSLSGVYTEAFF	TGTGCCAGCAGTTTAAGTGGAGTGTACACTGAAGCTTTCTTT